Below, 15 T cell receptor beta chains from the same sample are listed, as sequenced in a study of T-cell memory formation after mild COVID-19. TCRdb re-derived calls from the 5' RACE reads in MiXCR, one entry per CDR3 protein. This sample has approximately 570,000 distinct CDR3 sequences, with roughly 18% found just once. Sequencing used PBMCs or a T cell subset sorted from them (not recorded which). The receptors come from an adult woman who had mild COVID-19 (a few samples of this study predate the infection). Cell type and time point are not known.

The chain couples TRBV30 to TRBJ1-2; 8 nucleotides line up with TRBD1. V lost 1 base and J lost 4; bases outside the gene matches: 2. This CDR3 is built from 13 residues. From germline, CDR1 is GTSNPN and CDR2 SVGIG (reference sequence). The CDR3 is CAWSATGGYGYTF. The CDR3 nucleotides read TGTGCCTGGAGTGCCACAGGGGGCTATGGCTACACCTTC.

This clonotype was detected a few times. The rearrangement joins TRBV12-3 or TRBV12-4 to TRBJ2-3, with 14 bases identical to TRBD2. V dropped 4 bases and J dropped 1; count of bases not matched to a gene: 19. This CDR3 contains 22 residues. This CDR3 reads CASSSGTSGRPLGSRGTDTQYF. The CDR3 DNA follows: TGTGCCAGCAGTTCCGGGACTAGCGGGAGACCACTGGGGTCTCGGGGCACAGATACGCAGTATTTT.

This clonotype has only a few counts. The rearrangement links TRBV6-5 to TRBJ2-1; TRBD2 matches 9 bases. Trimming cost V 5 bases and J 5 bases; bases outside gene matches: 7. Germline values: CDR1 MNHEY, CDR2 SVGAGI. The CDR3 has 15 residues. CDR3 sequence reads: CASSNSGGPHNEQFF. The CDR3 bases are TGTGCCAGCAGTAATAGCGGGGGACCTCACAATGAGCAGTTCTTC.

This clonotype was counted only a few times. The CDR3 DNA sequence: TGCAGTGCTAGCCAAGGGGCAATCTATGGCTACACCTTC. This gives the protein CSASQGAIYGYTF. The rearrangement links TRBV20-1 to TRBJ1-2, with D possibly TRBD1 on 5 matching bases. The V gene lost 3 bases and the J gene lost 4 bases, with 12 bases spanning the gap. This CDR3 comprises 13 residues. Germline V gives CDR1 DFQATT, CDR2 SNEGSKA (reference sequence).

The chain is built from TRBV10-3 and TRBJ2-1; 11 nucleotides agree with TRBD2. This CDR3 spans 15 amino acids. Germline CDR1 and CDR2: ENHRY and SYGVKD. V dropped 0 bases and J dropped 10; count of bases not matched to a gene: 5. CDR3 nucleotides: TGTGCCATCAGTGAGTCCTCTAGCGGGAGGTCAGAGCAGTTCTTC. Its protein is CAISESSSGRSEQFF.

The chain couples TRBV20-1 to TRBJ1-1; D remains ambiguous. Germline values: CDR1 DFQATT, CDR2 SNEGSKA (reference sequence). V lost 1 base and J lost 3, with 6 bases in between. The CDR3 has 12 amino acids. CDR3: CSARGRYTEAFF. Written as DNA, the CDR3 is TGCAGTGCTAGAGGACGGTACACTGAAGCTTTCTTT.

This rearrangement joins TRBV4-2 to TRBJ2-3; D not certain. The CDR3 covers 16 residues. In germline, CDR1 is LGHNA, CDR2 YNFKEQ. V was trimmed by 0 bases and J by 1 base, leaving 11 bases between them. CDR3 bases: TGTGCCAGCAGCCAAGATTCCCGGATCCGCACAGATACGCAGTATTTT. As protein: CASSQDSRIRTDTQYF.

The genes are TRBV7-3 and TRBJ1-1; D possibly corresponds to TRBD1 (6 bases). Trimming cost V 5 bases and J 0 bases, with 10 bases left between them. Germline assignment: CDR1 SGHTA and CDR2 FQGTGA. The CDR3 length is 14 residues. The CDR3 is CASSVDSLNTEAFF. In DNA, the CDR3 is TGTGCCAGCAGCGTGGACAGCTTGAACACTGAAGCTTTCTTT.

This clonotype has only a few counts. The V call is TRBV7-7, the J call TRBJ2-6; D may be TRBD2 (5 bases). V was clipped by 2 bases and J by 1 base, with 12 bases between them. CDR1 is SSHAT, CDR2 FNYEAQ, per germline (reference sequence). The CDR3 has 17 amino acids. This CDR3 reads CASSLHPAGSGANVLTF. CDR3 bases: TGTGCCAGCAGCTTACATCCCGCGGGTTCTGGGGCCAACGTCCTGACTTTC.

The rearrangement joins TRBV6-5 to TRBJ2-3; D is possibly TRBD1 or TRBD2 (5 bases each). The germline CDR1 and CDR2 sequences are MNHEY and SVGAGI. Trimming shortened V by 5 bases and J by 0 bases, and 12 bases separated the two germline ends. This CDR3 region has 15 residues. The CDR3 protein is CASSRWDGSTDTQYF. CDR3 coding DNA: TGTGCCAGCAGTCGATGGGACGGAAGCACAGATACGCAGTATTTT.

V usage is TRBV7-9 and J usage is TRBJ2-7; TRBD2 aligns across 13 bases. There are 18 residues in the CDR3. The trim removed 4 bases at V and 0 bases at J, leaving 9 bases unmatched. The germline gives CDR1 SEHNR, CDR2 FQNEAQ (reference sequence). CDR3 coding DNA: TGTGCCAGCAGCTCAACGGGGACTAGCGGGGACATCTCCTACGAGCAGTACTTC. This translates into CASSSTGTSGDISYEQYF.

This clonotype has at least ten counts. The rearrangement joins TRBV9 to TRBJ2-3, with TRBD2 identical over 9 bases. The germline gives CDR1 SGDLS, CDR2 YYNGEE. The CDR3 runs to 18 residues. Trimming cost V 1 base and J 2 bases; bases outside gene matches: 11. The CDR3 loop is CASSVRRAGGLNTDTQYF. CDR3 DNA sequence: TGTGCCAGCAGCGTAAGGAGAGCGGGGGGTCTAAACACAGATACGCAGTATTTT.

This clonotype occurred once. This chain links TRBV6-6 with TRBJ1-4; possible D gene TRBD1, 6 bases. The ends were cut back, 4 bases at V and 8 bases at J, with 20 bases in the middle. CDR3 length: 16 residues. Germline CDR1 is MNHNY and CDR2 is SVGAGI (reference sequence). The CDR3 spells CASSLSHGGLNEKLFF. In nucleotides, the CDR3 is TGTGCCAGCAGTTTGTCTCATGGGGGCCTTAACGAAAAACTGTTTTTT.

The chain uses TRBV29-1 and TRBJ2-1, with TRBD1 matching over 9 bases. CDR3 length: 14 residues. The V segment lost 5 bases and the J segment 7 bases; nucleotides outside the gene matches: 9. In germline, CDR1 is SQVTM, CDR2 ANQGSEA. The CDR3 DNA reads as TGCAGCGTTCGGGCCGGGACAGGGTTAAATGAGCAGTTCTTC. It codes for CSVRAGTGLNEQFF.

The rearrangement uses TRBV2 and TRBJ2-7; possible D gene TRBD2, 6 bases. The CDR3 contains 15 residues. Per the germline V gene, CDR1 is SNHLY and CDR2 is FYNNEI. The V end was cut by 6 bases, the J end by 2 bases, with 17 bases between. CDR3 loop: CASSRDPGGTYEQYF. Written as DNA, the CDR3 is TGTGCCAGCAGCCGGGACCCCGGGGGTACCTACGAGCAGTACTTC.